The 16 T cell receptor beta chains in this list originate from one sample, sequenced in a study of CD8 T cells in Susac syndrome. Random hexamers were used to reverse transcribe an amount of about 0.45 to 1 ug RNA. Using its own MiXCR run on the immunoSEQ multiplex PCR reads, TCRdb lists one record per CDR3 protein. This sample has over 150,000 distinct CDR3 sequences, with 90% to 95% found just once. Sequenced material: CD4+ T cells from PBMCs. The receptors derive from a human donor with multiple sclerosis.

The rearrangement uses TRBV6-1 and TRBJ2-7, with 9 positions matching TRBD2. The CDR3 loop spans 16 amino acids. Germline CDR1 MNHNS, CDR2 SASEGT. V was pared by 6 bases and J by 0 bases, with 9 bases of the junction left unmatched. The CDR3 DNA reads TGTGCCAGCAGCCTGGCGGGGGGGCTGAGCTCCTACGAGCAGTACTTC. Protein sequence: CASSLAGGLSSYEQYF.

CDR3 nucleotides: TGTGCCAGCAGCGTCTCCGGGACCGGCCCTTTTCGGGAGCAGTTCTTC. It is translated as CASSVSGTGPFREQFF. The chain uses TRBV9 and TRBJ2-1, with D perhaps being TRBD1 or TRBD2 (5 bases each). Germline V gives CDR1 SGDLS, CDR2 YYNGEE. The germline V and J ends were trimmed by 2 bases and 10 bases, with 22 bases remaining between them. This CDR3 contains 16 residues.

J is TRBJ1-1 and V is TRBV29-1; D is unclear. The CDR3 loop spans 11 amino acids. Trimming took off 6 bases at V and 10 bases at J, with 15 bases between the two ends. Germline values: CDR1 SQVTM, CDR2 ANQGSEA. CDR3 bases: TGCAGCGTCGCGCCGGGCGTGGTAGCTTTCTTT. Amino acids: CSVAPGVVAFF.

The V gene is TRBV7-8, the J gene TRBJ1-4, with D tentatively TRBD1 (5 bases). There are 14 residues in the CDR3. Deletions cut 5 bases from V and 8 bases from J, with 15 bases between. Germline lookup yields CDR1 SGHVS and CDR2 FQNEAQ. The CDR3 sequence is CASSQTEGPEKLFF. The CDR3 bases are TGTGCCAGCAGCCAGACAGAGGGGCCCGAAAAACTGTTTTTT.

The chain has TRBV12-3 or TRBV12-4 and TRBJ2-6; unclear D gene. Trimming took off 5 bases at V and 0 bases at J, with 8 bases between the two ends. The length of the CDR3 is 15 residues. The CDR3 region has the DNA TGTGCCAGCAGTCCCCCCAGCTCTGGGGCCAACGTCCTGACTTTC. This gives the protein CASSPPSSGANVLTF.

The gene calls are TRBV7-9 and TRBJ2-3; unclear D gene. The CDR3 length is 13 residues. Looked up from germline, CDR1 is SEHNR and CDR2 is FQNEAQ (reference sequence). V was clipped by 5 bases and J by 4 bases, with 10 bases between them. CDR3 amino acids: CASSHWPPDTQYF. The CDR3 nucleotides are TGTGCCAGCAGCCATTGGCCCCCAGATACGCAGTATTTT.

The chain combines TRBV30 with TRBJ1-1; D gene uncertain. In germline, CDR1 is GTSNPN, CDR2 SVGIG (reference sequence). This CDR3 contains 11 residues. The CDR3 loop reads CASGVITEAFF. DNA of the CDR3: TGTGCATCGGGAGTGATCACTGAAGCTTTCTTT.

This sequence joins TRBV18 and TRBJ2-2; 8 bases agree with TRBD1. V shed 6 bases, J shed 4 bases, and the junction held 7 bases outside the gene matches. The CDR3 has 15 amino acids. Germline assignment: CDR1 KGHSH and CDR2 LQKENI. This CDR3 is CASSLRDRRTGELFF. CDR3 nucleotides: TGTGCCAGCTCTCTCCGGGACAGGCGCACCGGGGAGCTGTTTTTT. The entire variable domain, with the rest obtained from reference TRBV18 and TRBJ2-2, is as follows: NAGVMQNPRHLVRRRGQEARLRCSPMKGHSHVYWYRQLPEEGLKFMVYLQKENIIDESGMPKERFSAEFPKEGPSILRIQQVVRGDSAAYFCASSLRDRRTGELFFGEGSRLTVL.

The chain combines TRBV9 with TRBJ2-1; 8 nucleotides match TRBD1. After removal of 3 bases from V and 1 base from J, the junction contained 3 bases not matched to a gene. The CDR3 runs to 15 residues. Germline V CDR1 and CDR2: SGDLS, YYNGEE. CDR3 coding DNA: TGTGCCAGCAGCGCTCAGGGGGCTTCCTACAATGAGCAGTTCTTC. Protein sequence: CASSAQGASYNEQFF.

This clonotype showed up just a few times. This rearrangement joins TRBV9 to TRBJ2-1; D is unresolved. The CDR3 has 13 residues. The V end lost 0 bases, the J end lost 5 bases, and 6 bases lay between the germline ends. The V gene's germline CDR1 is SGDLS and CDR2 YYNGEE. The CDR3 DNA reads TGTGCCAGCAGCGTAGCCAGTCACAATGAGCAGTTCTTC. It encodes CASSVASHNEQFF.

The V call is TRBV29-1, the J call TRBJ1-4, with D maybe TRBD1 (5 bases). V lost 5 bases and J 0 bases, leaving 7 bases between the germline ends. The CDR3 loop spans 13 amino acids. CDR1 SQVTM and CDR2 ANQGSEA come from the germline V gene. CDR3 residues: CSVQGSTNEKLFF. The CDR3 DNA follows: TGCAGCGTTCAGGGTTCAACTAATGAAAAACTGTTTTTT. Full variable domain (missing parts from reference TRBV29-1 and TRBJ1-4): SAVISQKPSRDICQRGTSLTIQCQVDSQVTMMFWYRQQPGQSLTLIATANQGSEATYESGFVIDKFPISRPNLTFSTLTVSNMSPEDSSIYLCSVQGSTNEKLFFGSGTQLSVL.

The V and J genes are TRBV12-3 or TRBV12-4 and TRBJ1-1; 7 bases line up with TRBD1. V shed 3 bases, J shed 11 bases, and the junction held 12 bases outside the gene matches. The CDR3 sequence is 14 residues long. CDR3 sequence (DNA): TGTGCCAGCAGTTTTAGGGCAGGGGGTATGACCGCTTTCTTT. Protein sequence: CASSFRAGGMTAFF.

The chain recombines TRBV29-1 with TRBJ2-3; D might be TRBD1 (5 bases). The CDR3 contains 13 residues. V was pared by 3 bases and J by 2 bases, with 9 bases between. CDR1 and CDR2 (germline): SQVTM, ANQGSEA. The DNA for the CDR3 is TGCAGCGTTGAGCCAGGGTCCACAGATACGCAGTATTTT. Its translation is CSVEPGSTDTQYF.

The V and J genes are TRBV30 and TRBJ1-1; D is undetermined. Trimming took off 5 bases at V and 2 bases at J, with 12 bases between the two ends. There are 13 residues in the CDR3. CDR1 GTSNPN and CDR2 SVGIG come from the germline V gene (reference sequence). The CDR3 DNA follows: TGTGCCTGGGGGCTTACTAGTAACACTGAAGCTTTCTTT. Amino acids: CAWGLTSNTEAFF.

The chain couples TRBV20-1 to TRBJ1-2, with D hard to call. The V end lost 3 bases, the J end lost 3 bases, and 8 bases lay between the germline ends. CDR1 is DFQATT and CDR2 is SNEGSKA in the germline V gene (reference sequence). The CDR3 is made up of 12 amino acids. This CDR3 reads CSARRGDYGYTF. The CDR3, as DNA: TGCAGTGCTAGGCGCGGAGACTATGGCTACACCTTC.

J is TRBJ1-5 and V is TRBV6-2 or TRBV6-3; 9 bases line up with TRBD1. The CDR3 contains 16 residues. In germline, CDR1 is MNHEY, CDR2 SVGEGT. J gave up 4 bases and V 2 bases, and 6 bases lay outside the gene matches. The CDR3: CASSYPRTGANQPQHF. The DNA of the CDR3 is TGTGCCAGCAGTTACCCCCGGACAGGGGCTAATCAGCCCCAGCATTTT.